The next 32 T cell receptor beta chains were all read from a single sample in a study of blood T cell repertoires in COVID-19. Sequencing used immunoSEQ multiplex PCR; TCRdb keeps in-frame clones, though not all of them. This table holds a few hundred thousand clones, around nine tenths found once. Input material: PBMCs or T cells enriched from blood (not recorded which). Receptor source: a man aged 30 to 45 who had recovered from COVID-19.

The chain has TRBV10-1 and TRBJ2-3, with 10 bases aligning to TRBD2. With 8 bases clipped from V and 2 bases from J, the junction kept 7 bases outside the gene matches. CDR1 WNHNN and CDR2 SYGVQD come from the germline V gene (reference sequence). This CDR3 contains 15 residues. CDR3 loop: CASSKAGGNTDTQYF. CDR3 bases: TGCGCCAGCTCCAAAGCGGGGGGGAACACAGATACGCAGTATTTT.

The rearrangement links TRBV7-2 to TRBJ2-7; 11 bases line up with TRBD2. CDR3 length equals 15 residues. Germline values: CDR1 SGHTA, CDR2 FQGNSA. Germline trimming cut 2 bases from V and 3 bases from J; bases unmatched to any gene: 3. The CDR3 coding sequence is TGTGCCAGCAGCTTAACCACTAGCGGGGGCTACGAGCAGTACTTC. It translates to CASSLTTSGGYEQYF.

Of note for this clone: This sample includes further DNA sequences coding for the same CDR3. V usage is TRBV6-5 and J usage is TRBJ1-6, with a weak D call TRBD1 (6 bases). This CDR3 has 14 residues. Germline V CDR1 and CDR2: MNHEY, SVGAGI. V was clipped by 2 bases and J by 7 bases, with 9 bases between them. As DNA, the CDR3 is TGTGCCAGCAGTTACCGCGACAGGAATTCACCCCTCCACTTT. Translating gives CASSYRDRNSPLHF.

The CDR3 DNA follows: TGTGCCACCAGCAGAGTCGGACAGGATAAAGCTGAAGCTTTCTTT. Translation gives CATSRVGQDKAEAFF. The rearrangement uses TRBV15 and TRBJ1-1; TRBD1 aligns across 7 bases. The CDR3 consists of 15 residues. The V and J ends lost 1 base and 6 bases, in that order; junction bases with no gene match: 8. The germline V gene encodes CDR1 LNHNV and CDR2 YYDKDF (reference sequence).

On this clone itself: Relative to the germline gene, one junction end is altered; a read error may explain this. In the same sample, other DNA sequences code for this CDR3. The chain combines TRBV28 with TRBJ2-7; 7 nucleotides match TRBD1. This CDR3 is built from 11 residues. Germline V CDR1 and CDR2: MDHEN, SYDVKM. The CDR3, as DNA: TGTGCCAGCAAGGGGGCAGCCGAGCAATACTTC. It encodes CASKGAAEQYF.

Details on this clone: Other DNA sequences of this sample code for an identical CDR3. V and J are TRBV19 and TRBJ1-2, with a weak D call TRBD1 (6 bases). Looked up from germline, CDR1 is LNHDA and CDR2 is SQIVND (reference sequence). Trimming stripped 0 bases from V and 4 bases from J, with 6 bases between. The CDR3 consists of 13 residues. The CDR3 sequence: CASSIDRGYGYTF. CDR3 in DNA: TGTGCCAGTAGTATAGACAGGGGCTATGGCTACACCTTC.

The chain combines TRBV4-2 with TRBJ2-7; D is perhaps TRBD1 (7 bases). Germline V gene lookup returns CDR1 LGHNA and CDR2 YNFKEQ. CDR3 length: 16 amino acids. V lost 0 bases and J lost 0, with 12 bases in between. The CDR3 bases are TGTGCCAGCAGCCAAGAGGAGGGGGCTCACTCCTACGAGCAGTACTTC. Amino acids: CASSQEEGAHSYEQYF.

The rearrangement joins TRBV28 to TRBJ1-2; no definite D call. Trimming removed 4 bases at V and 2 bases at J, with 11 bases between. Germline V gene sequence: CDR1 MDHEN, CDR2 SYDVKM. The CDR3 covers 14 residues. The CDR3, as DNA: TGTGCCAGCAGTTGGAGGGAGACGAACTATGGCTACACCTTC. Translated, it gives CASSWRETNYGYTF.

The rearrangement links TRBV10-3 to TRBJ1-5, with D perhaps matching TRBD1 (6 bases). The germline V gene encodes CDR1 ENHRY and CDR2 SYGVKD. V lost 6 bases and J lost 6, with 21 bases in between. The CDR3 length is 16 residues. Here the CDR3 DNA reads TGTGCCATCAGCGGAGGTGGGACACCGGCGGGTCAGCCCCAGCATTTT. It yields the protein CAISGGGTPAGQPQHF.

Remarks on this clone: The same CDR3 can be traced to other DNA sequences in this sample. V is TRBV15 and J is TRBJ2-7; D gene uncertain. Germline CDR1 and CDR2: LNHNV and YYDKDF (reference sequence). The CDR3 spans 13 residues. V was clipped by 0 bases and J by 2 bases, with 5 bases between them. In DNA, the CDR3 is TGTGCCACCAGCAGAGATCCAGCCTACGAGCAGTACTTC. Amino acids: CATSRDPAYEQYF.

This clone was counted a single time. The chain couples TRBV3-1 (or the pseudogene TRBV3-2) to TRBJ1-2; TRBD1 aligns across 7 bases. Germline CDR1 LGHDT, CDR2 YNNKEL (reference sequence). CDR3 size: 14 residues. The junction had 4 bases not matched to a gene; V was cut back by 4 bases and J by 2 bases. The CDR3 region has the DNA TGTGCCAGCAGCCGACAGGGTGGAAACTATGGCTACACCTTC. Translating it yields CASSRQGGNYGYTF.

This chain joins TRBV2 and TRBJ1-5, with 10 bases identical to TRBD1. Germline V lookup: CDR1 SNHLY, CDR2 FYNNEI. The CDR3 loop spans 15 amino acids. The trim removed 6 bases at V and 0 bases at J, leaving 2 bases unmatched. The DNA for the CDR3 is TGTGCCAGCAGGGGGACAGGGGATAGCAATCAGCCCCAGCATTTT. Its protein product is CASRGTGDSNQPQHF.

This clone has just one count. The CDR3 loop reads CASSLVGTGNYGYTF. For the CDR3, the DNA is TGTGCCAGCAGCTTGGTGGGGACAGGGAACTATGGCTACACCTTC. J is TRBJ1-2 and V is TRBV5-4; TRBD1 agrees at 9 bases. Germline V lookup: CDR1 SGHNT, CDR2 YYREEE (reference sequence). With 0 bases clipped from V and 2 bases from J, the junction kept 2 bases outside the gene matches. The CDR3 contains 15 residues.

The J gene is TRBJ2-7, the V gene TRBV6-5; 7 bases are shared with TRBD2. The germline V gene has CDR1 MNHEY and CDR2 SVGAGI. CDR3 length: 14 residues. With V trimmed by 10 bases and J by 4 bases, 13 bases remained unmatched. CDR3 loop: CATVGGGAGYEQYF. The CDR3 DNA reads TGTGCCACCGTAGGCGGGGGTGCAGGGTACGAGCAGTACTTC.

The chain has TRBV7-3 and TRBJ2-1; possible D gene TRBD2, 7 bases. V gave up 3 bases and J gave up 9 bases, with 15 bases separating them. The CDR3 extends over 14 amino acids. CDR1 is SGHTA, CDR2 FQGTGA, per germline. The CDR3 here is CASSFTGRVGEQFF. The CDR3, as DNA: TGTGCCAGCAGCTTCACAGGGAGGGTAGGTGAGCAGTTCTTC.

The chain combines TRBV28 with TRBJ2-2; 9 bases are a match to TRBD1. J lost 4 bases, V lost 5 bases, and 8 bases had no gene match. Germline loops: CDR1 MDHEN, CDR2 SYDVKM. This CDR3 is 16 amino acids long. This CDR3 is CASSRTGGWGTGELFF. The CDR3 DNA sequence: TGTGCCAGCAGTCGAACAGGGGGCTGGGGCACCGGGGAGCTGTTTTTT. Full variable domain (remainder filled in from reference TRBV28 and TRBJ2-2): DVKVTQSSRYLVKRTGEKVFLECVQDMDHENMFWYRQDPGLGLRLIYFSYDVKMKEKGDIPEGYSVSREKKERFSLILESASTNQTSMYLCASSRTGGWGTGELFFGEGSRLTVL.

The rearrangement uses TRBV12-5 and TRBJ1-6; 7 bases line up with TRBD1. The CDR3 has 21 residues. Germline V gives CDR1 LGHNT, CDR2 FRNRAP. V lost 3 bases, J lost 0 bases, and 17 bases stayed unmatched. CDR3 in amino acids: CASGFPPSRGQASSYNSPLHF. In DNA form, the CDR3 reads TGTGCTAGTGGTTTCCCACCTTCGAGGGGGCAGGCAAGCTCCTATAATTCACCCCTCCACTTT. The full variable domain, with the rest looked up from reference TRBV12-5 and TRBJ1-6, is DARVTQTPRHKVTEMGQEVTMRCQPILGHNTVFWYRQTMMQGLELLAYFRNRAPLDDSGMPKDRFSAEMPDATLATLKIQPSEPRDSAVYFCASGFPPSRGQASSYNSPLHFGNGTRLTVT.

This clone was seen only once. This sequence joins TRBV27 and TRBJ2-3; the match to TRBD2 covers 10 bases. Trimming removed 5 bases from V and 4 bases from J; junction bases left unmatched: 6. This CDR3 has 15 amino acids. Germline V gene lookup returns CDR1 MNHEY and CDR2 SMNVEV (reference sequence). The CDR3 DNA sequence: TGTGCCAGCAGTCAACCGGGACTAGCGTCAGATACGCAGTATTTT. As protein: CASSQPGLASDTQYF.

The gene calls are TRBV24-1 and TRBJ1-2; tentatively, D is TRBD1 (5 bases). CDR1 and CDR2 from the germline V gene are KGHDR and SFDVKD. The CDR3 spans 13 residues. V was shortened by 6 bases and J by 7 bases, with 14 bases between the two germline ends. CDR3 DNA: TGTGCCACCAGTTCCGGGACTTCTGGTGGCTACACCTTC. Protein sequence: CATSSGTSGGYTF.

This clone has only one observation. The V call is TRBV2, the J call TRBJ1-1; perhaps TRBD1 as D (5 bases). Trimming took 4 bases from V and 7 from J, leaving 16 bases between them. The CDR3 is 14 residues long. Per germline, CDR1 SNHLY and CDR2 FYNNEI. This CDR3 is CASSVRVVGDEAFF. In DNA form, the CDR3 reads TGTGCCAGCAGTGTTAGAGTGGTAGGGGATGAAGCTTTCTTT.

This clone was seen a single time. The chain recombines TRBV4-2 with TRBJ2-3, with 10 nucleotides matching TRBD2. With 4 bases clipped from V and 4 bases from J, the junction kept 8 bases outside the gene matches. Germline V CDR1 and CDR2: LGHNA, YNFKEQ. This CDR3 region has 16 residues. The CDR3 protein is CASSPELAGPADTQYF. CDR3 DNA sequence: TGTGCCAGCAGCCCAGAACTAGCGGGGCCGGCAGATACGCAGTATTTT.

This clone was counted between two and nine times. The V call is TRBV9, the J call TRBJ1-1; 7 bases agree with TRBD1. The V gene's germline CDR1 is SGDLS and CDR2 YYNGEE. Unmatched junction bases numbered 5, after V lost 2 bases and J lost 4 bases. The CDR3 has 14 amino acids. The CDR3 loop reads CASSVTGFSTEAFF. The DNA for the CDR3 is TGTGCCAGCAGCGTGACAGGGTTCTCCACTGAAGCTTTCTTT.

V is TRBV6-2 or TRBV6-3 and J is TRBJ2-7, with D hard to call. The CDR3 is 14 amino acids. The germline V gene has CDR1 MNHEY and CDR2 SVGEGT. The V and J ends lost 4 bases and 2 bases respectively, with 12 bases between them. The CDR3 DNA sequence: TGTGCCAGCAGTTTCTCTGTGGCCCCCTACGAGCAGTACTTC. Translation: CASSFSVAPYEQYF.

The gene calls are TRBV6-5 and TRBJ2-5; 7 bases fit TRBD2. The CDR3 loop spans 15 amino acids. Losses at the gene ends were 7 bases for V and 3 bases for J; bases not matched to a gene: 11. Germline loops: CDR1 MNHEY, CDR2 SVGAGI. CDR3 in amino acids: CASTPTGGLKETQYF. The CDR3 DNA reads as TGTGCCAGCACTCCAACGGGGGGACTAAAAGAGACCCAGTACTTC.

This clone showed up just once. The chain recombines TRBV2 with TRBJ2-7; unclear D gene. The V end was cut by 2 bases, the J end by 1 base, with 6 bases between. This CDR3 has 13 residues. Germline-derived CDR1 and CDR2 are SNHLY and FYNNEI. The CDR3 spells CASSEQMSYEQYF. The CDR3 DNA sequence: TGTGCCAGCAGTGAACAAATGTCCTACGAGCAGTACTTC.

The CDR3 loop reads CASSWGQGWMYEQYF. The CDR3 coding sequence is TGTGCCAGCAGCTGGGGACAGGGGTGGATGTACGAGCAGTACTTC. The rearrangement uses TRBV7-6 and TRBJ2-7, with TRBD1 matching 10 bases. The CDR3 totals 15 residues. Germline V gene data show CDR1 as SGHVS and CDR2 as FNYEAQ. With 4 bases clipped from V and 4 bases from J, the junction kept 7 bases outside the gene matches.

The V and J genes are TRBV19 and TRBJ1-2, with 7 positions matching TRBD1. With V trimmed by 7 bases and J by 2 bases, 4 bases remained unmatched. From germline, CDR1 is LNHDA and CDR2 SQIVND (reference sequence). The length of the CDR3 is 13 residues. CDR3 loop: CASTTRGNYGYTF. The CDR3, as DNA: TGTGCCAGTACCACCAGGGGGAACTATGGCTACACCTTC.

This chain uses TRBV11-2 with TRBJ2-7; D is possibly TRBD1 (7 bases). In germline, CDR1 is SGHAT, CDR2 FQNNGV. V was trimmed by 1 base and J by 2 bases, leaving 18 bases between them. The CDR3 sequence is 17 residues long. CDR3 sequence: CASSLGRGQTHPYEQYF. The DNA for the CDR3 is TGTGCCAGCAGCTTAGGGAGGGGACAGACTCATCCCTACGAGCAGTACTTC.

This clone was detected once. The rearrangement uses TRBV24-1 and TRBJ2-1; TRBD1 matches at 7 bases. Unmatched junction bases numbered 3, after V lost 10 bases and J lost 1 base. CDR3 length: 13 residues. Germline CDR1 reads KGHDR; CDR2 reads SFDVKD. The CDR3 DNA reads TGTGCCACGGGCAGGGGGTCCTACAATGAGCAGTTCTTC. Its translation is CATGRGSYNEQFF.

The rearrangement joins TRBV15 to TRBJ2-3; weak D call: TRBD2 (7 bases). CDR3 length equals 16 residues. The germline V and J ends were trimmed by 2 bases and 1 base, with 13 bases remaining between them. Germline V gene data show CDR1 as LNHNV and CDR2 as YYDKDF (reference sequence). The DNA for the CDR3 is TGTGCCACCAGCAGAAGGGGGGGTACAGGCACAGATACGCAGTATTTT. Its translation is CATSRRGGTGTDTQYF.

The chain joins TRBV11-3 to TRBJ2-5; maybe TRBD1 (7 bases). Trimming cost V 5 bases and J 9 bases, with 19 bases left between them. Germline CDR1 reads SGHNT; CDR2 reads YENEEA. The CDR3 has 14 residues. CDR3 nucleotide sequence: TGTGCCAGCAGCGGCAGACAGGGTCGGGGGCCCCAGTACTTC. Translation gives CASSGRQGRGPQYF.

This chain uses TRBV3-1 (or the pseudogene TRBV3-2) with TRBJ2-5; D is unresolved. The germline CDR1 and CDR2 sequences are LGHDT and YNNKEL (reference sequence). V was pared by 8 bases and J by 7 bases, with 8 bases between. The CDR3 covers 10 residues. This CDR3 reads CASGPATQYF. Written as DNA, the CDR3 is TGTGCCAGCGGGCCGGCGACCCAGTACTTC.